This T cell receptor beta chain was sequenced in a study of shared clonotypes between healthy human individuals. This table comes from immunoSEQ multiplex PCR, and its TCRdb copy is limited to in-frame clones, with some not included. The table lists about 650,000 clones, about 95% of them singletons. Germline CDR1 and CDR2: MGHRA and YSYEKL. The CDR3 totals 15 residues. With 1 base clipped from V and 4 bases from J, the junction kept 7 bases outside the gene matches. CD45RO-negative, CCR7-positively selected cells formed the naive CD8 fraction, excluding terminally differentiated effector memory CD45RA+ cells.

J is TRBJ2-7 and V is TRBV4-1; TRBD2 agrees at 7 bases. The sequence was collected from a woman younger than 45 in good health. The sample taken for sequencing was naive CD8+ T cells sorted from blood. The CDR3 here is CASSQGATREYEQYF. The CDR3 DNA follows: TGCGCCAGCAGCCAAGGGGCGACGCGGGAGTACGAGCAGTACTTC.